This T cell receptor (beta chain) appears in the sequencing data of a study of blood T cell repertoires in COVID-19. For the study at large: The samples span acute and convalescent COVID-19 from the United States, Italy and Spain. Sources were T cells, B-cell-depleted T cells, or PBMCs; the material itself was cDNA or gDNA.

CDR3 length equals 12 residues. The V and J ends lost 7 bases and 4 bases, in that order; junction bases with no gene match: 6. Germline loops: CDR1 SQVTM, CDR2 ANQGSEA. Assay used: immunoSEQ multiplex PCR; TCRdb lists only in-frame clones, some missing. The repertoire holds fewer than 350,000 clones, with approximately 90% as singletons. This clonotype was sampled from a woman between 40 and 55 years old with acute COVID-19. Sequencing was performed on PBMCs or T cells enriched from blood (not recorded which). V is TRBV29-1 and J is TRBJ1-2; 7 nucleotides align to TRBD1. CDR3 DNA: TGCAGCGCAAGGGACAGACTCTATGGCTACACCTTC. It codes for CSARDRLYGYTF.